This note documents a single TCR beta chain sequence. Its antigen remains unknown. The data were taken from a study of vaccination effects on CD4 cells after COVID-19. Regarding the study as a whole: Clones arising from infection and from vaccination showed marked clonal contraction late after vaccination. Researchers report that only 1 of 255 vaccine-induced clones in healthy vaccinees cross-reacted with common cold coronaviruses.

Within the ViraFEST assay, antigen-specific CD4+ T cells underwent expansion with viral peptide pools prior to sequencing. Following a roughly 10-day culture, CD4+ T cells were purified. BNT162b2 vaccine or mRNA-1273 vaccine was given to participants in two doses. Days 3 and 7 saw half the medium replaced with IL-2 medium. Generated by immunoSEQ multiplex PCR, the TCRdb table keeps only in-frame clones and is missing some. The sample consists of 64,000 or so clones, roughly three quarters of them appearing once. Germline CDR1 and CDR2: MNHEY and SVGEGT. V was cut by 2 bases and J by 5 bases, with 6 bases left in between. This CDR3 has 12 residues.

Here the sequenced sample was CD4+ T cells from PBMCs cultured with HCoV-OC43 spike peptides, taken after COVID-19 vaccination. Sample subset: HCoV-OC43 spike overlapping peptide pool stimulation. V is TRBV6-2 or TRBV6-3 and J is TRBJ1-2; D not resolved. This receptor was taken from a human donor who received a COVID-19 vaccine. The CDR3 DNA reads TGTGCCAGCAGTTACGCCGTTTATGGCTACACCTTC. It yields the protein CASSYAVYGYTF.